The clone carrying this T cell receptor beta chain was seen only a few times. What it binds is not known. This specimen comes from a study of CD8+ T cells in alopecia areata. Across the whole study: The study gave treated patients oral tofacitinib at 5 to 10 mg twice daily. Whole-study findings and limits: Higher clonality and more expanded CD8+ clones appeared in lesional than normal scalp.

Samples from alopecia areata patients were lesional scalp punch biopsies and peripheral blood. The CDR3 extends over 14 amino acids. CDR1 and CDR2 from the germline V gene are GTSNPN and SVGIG (reference sequence). V lost 6 bases, J lost 6 bases, and 20 bases lay in between. cDNA reverse transcribed from extracted RNA served as the sequencing template. Using immunoSEQ multiplex PCR, the repertoire was profiled, and TCRdb retains in-frame clones only, with some absent. This table has hundreds of thousands of clones, less than 80% appearing once. This material consisted of CD4+ T cells sorted from blood, taken at week 0. The receptor was derived from a human donor with alopecia areata. V gene TRBV30 combines with J gene TRBJ1-2; no clear D gene. CDR3 coding DNA: TGTGCCTGCCCCGAGCAGTACCCAAGCGATGGCTACACCTTC. Amino acids: CACPEQYPSDGYTF. The variable domain in full, with the rest retrieved from reference TRBV30 and TRBJ1-2, is SQTIHQWPATLVQPVGSPLSLECTVEGTSNPNLYWYRQAAGRGLQLLFYSVGIGQISSEVPQNLSASRPQDRQFILSSKKLLLSDSGFYLCACPEQYPSDGYTFGSGTRLTVV.